The 10 T cell receptor beta chains in this list originate from one sample, sequenced in a study of response to subunit inactivated influenza vaccine. MiXCR, run by TCRdb on the RT-PCR reads, gives a single entry per CDR3 protein. Of about 530,000 distinct CDR3 sequences listed, 10% to 15% are singletons. The source was PBMCs from blood, collected 40 to 50 days after vaccination. These receptors came from a man in his fifties who received an inactivated influenza vaccine.

This clonotype was counted at least ten times. The chain is built from TRBV7-2 and TRBJ2-7, with a weak D call TRBD2 (6 bases). V lost 1 base and J 0 bases, leaving 10 bases between the germline ends. CDR3 length equals 15 residues. The germline CDR1 and CDR2 sequences are SGHTA and FQGNSA. As DNA, the CDR3 is TGTGCCAGCAGCTTAGACAGCGGGTCCTCCTACGAGCAGTACTTC. It codes for CASSLDSGSSYEQYF. Drawing the rest from reference TRBV7-2 and TRBJ2-7, the complete variable domain is GAGVSQSPSNKVTEKGKDVELRCDPISGHTALYWYRQSLGQGLEFLIYFQGNSAPDKSGLPSDRFSAERTGGSVSTLTIQRTQQEDSAVYLCASSLDSGSSYEQYFGPGTRLTVT.

This clonotype was observed a handful of times. The CDR3 DNA reads TGTGCCAGCAGCTCACCTTTCGGGACTAGTTTTTTCGATGAGCAGTTCTTC. It yields the protein CASSSPFGTSFFDEQFF. The V gene is TRBV7-2, the J gene TRBJ2-1; 8 nucleotides agree with TRBD2. The CDR3 loop spans 17 amino acids. The germline V gene encodes CDR1 SGHTA and CDR2 FQGNSA. Trimming at V came to 4 bases and at J to 8 bases, leaving 16 bases not matched to a gene.

The CDR3 coding sequence is TGCGCCAGCAGCTTGTCCTCCGGGGATGCGCAGTATTTT. This translates into CASSLSSGDAQYF. The chain couples TRBV5-1 to TRBJ2-3, with a tentative D call TRBD2 (5 bases). The germline CDR1 and CDR2 sequences are SGHRS and YFSETQ. The CDR3 totals 13 residues. Trimming shortened V by 1 base and J by 10 bases, and 13 bases separated the two germline ends.

This clonotype appeared a few times. V gene TRBV5-1 combines with J gene TRBJ2-1, with D tentatively TRBD2 (8 bases). The CDR3 runs 16 residues. Germline CDR1 SGHRS, CDR2 YFSETQ. Trimming left V 4 bases short and J 4 bases short, with 18 bases between. The CDR3 is CASSQGGGRLYNEQFF. The CDR3 DNA is TGCGCCAGCAGCCAAGGGGGCGGGAGGCTGTACAATGAGCAGTTCTTC.

This clonotype was picked up a small number of times. V is TRBV10-3 and J is TRBJ2-7; D possibly corresponds to TRBD2 (6 bases). V was pared by 2 bases and J by 5 bases, with 7 bases between. The V gene's germline CDR1 is ENHRY and CDR2 SYGVKD. The CDR3 runs to 12 residues. The CDR3 region is CAISERGNEQYF. CDR3 in DNA: TGTGCCATCAGTGAGCGGGGGAACGAGCAGTACTTC.

This clonotype was detected many times. The chain joins TRBV5-4 to TRBJ2-1; TRBD2 is a possible D gene (5 bases). This CDR3 is 20 amino acids long. V gave up 3 bases and J gave up 1 base, with 26 bases separating them. From germline, CDR1 is SGHNT and CDR2 YYREEE (reference sequence). Here the CDR3 DNA reads TGTGCCAGCAGCTCAACCGCTGGTGGCGGGCCGGAAGTATCCTACAATGAGCAGTTCTTC. This codes for CASSSTAGGGPEVSYNEQFF.

Only a few counts were recorded for this clonotype. The chain has TRBV5-1 and TRBJ2-3; 8 bases align to TRBD1. Trimming removed 4 bases from V and 3 bases from J; junction bases left unmatched: 16. CDR1 is SGHRS and CDR2 is YFSETQ in the germline V gene. This CDR3 has 18 amino acids. CDR3 amino acids: CASSPIGTGTLRTDTQYF. The CDR3 DNA is TGCGCCAGCAGCCCAATTGGGACAGGTACTCTCAGGACAGATACGCAGTATTTT. The full variable domain, rest sourced from reference TRBV5-1 and TRBJ2-3, is KAGVTQTPRYLIKTRGQQVTLSCSPISGHRSVSWYQQTPGQGLQFLFEYFSETQRNKGNFPGRFSGRQFSNSRSEMNVSTLELGDSALYLCASSPIGTGTLRTDTQYFGPGTRLTVL.

The rearrangement joins TRBV29-1 to TRBJ2-1; the match to TRBD2 covers 13 bases. CDR3 length: 14 amino acids. V gave up 6 bases and J gave up 6 bases; unmatched junction bases: 5. Per germline, CDR1 SQVTM and CDR2 ANQGSEA. CDR3 loop: CSVATSGGVNEQFF. The CDR3 DNA sequence: TGCAGCGTGGCTACTAGCGGGGGGGTCAATGAGCAGTTCTTC.

The V and J genes are TRBV5-1 and TRBJ1-1; D is uncertain. The V gene's germline CDR1 is SGHRS and CDR2 YFSETQ. The length of the CDR3 is 13 residues. Trimming removed 4 bases from V and 7 bases from J, with 14 bases in between. The CDR3 reads CASSSIGGLEAFF. The CDR3 DNA sequence: TGCGCCAGCAGCAGCATTGGAGGGCTTGAAGCTTTCTTT.

This clonotype has only a few counts. The CDR3 loop reads CSARDLRAVSTDTQYF. The CDR3 nucleotides are TGCAGTGCTAGAGATCTGCGAGCGGTGAGCACAGATACGCAGTATTTT. The V call is TRBV20-1, the J call TRBJ2-3; maybe TRBD2 (5 bases). This CDR3 is 16 amino acids long. CDR1 DFQATT and CDR2 SNEGSKA come from the germline V gene (reference sequence). The V and J ends lost 0 bases and 0 bases respectively, with 13 bases between them.